This T cell receptor (beta chain) was profiled in a study of blood T cells in healthy people across ages. Findings and limits, study-wide: Diversity of TCR beta correlated strongly with naive T cell percentage.

There were at least 5 micrograms of total RNA extracted from every sample. The length of the CDR3 is 16 residues. The germline CDR1 and CDR2 sequences are MDHEN and SYDVKM. Trimming took off 3 bases at V and 5 bases at J, with 20 bases between the two ends. Together with a sample-barcoded 5' primer, a J-beta primer mix was included in a second PCR lasting about 7 to 11 cycles. Each sample provided no less than 2.5 million CDR3-containing paired-end reads. TCRdb reprocessed the 5' RACE reads via MiXCR and lists one record per CDR3 protein. The profile shows some 640,000 distinct CDR3 sequences, about 52% of them singletons. Concerning this clonotype itself: What it recognizes is unknown.

The chain has TRBV28 and TRBJ2-7, with D maybe TRBD2 (7 bases). The sequenced material came from blood. The TCR sequence derives from a woman in her fifties or sixties in good health. The CDR3 DNA is TGTGCCAGCAGTTTCGTCAACGGGGGGCAGGGGAACGAGCAGTACTTC. It encodes CASSFVNGGQGNEQYF.